This T cell receptor beta chain originates from a study of breast tumors, draining lymph nodes, adjacent tissues. Points from the study as a whole: Luminal-like breast cancer showed significantly higher tumor–nontumor repertoire similarity than basal-like.

TCRdb processed the multiplex PCR reads anew with MiXCR; each CDR3 protein has one entry. The table shows fewer than 150,000 distinct CDR3 sequences, with 21% occurring only once. Breast cancer patients provided tissue from their axillary draining lymph nodes. In its sample, this clonotype was seen many times. Its specificity is not known. The trim removed 3 bases at V and 5 bases at J, leaving 5 bases unmatched. Looked up from germline, CDR1 is SEHNR and CDR2 is FQNEAQ (reference sequence). This CDR3 has 14 amino acids. This chain joins TRBV7-9 and TRBJ1-2; 8 bases are shared with TRBD1. The receptor's source is a female donor with breast cancer. Some clones in this sample may be carry-over from other donors' samples. The material sequenced was axillary lymph node tissue. CDR3 sequence reads: CASSFGQGVYGYTF. Here the CDR3 DNA reads TGTGCCAGCAGCTTTGGACAGGGCGTTTATGGCTACACCTTC.